Each of the 17 T cell receptor beta chains below was sequenced from the same sample in a study of human T cells and chemical hapten exposure. Time point here: patch test 1, 2 weeks after DPC sensitization. Treatment meaning: therapeutic diphenylcyclopropenone sensitization with weekly scalp DPC. A single record per CDR3 protein comes from TCRdb applying MiXCR to the RACE reads. The data show approximately 400,000 distinct CDR3 sequences, with approximately 5% seen just once and about 2.1% held by the top ten. The material sequenced was whole blood, taken in connection with sensitization to the hapten diphenylcyclopropenone (DPC). Receptors were obtained from a woman between 45 and 60 years old with alopecia areata. Some clones in this sample may be carry-over from other donors' samples.

In its sample, this clonotype was seen many times. DNA for the CDR3: TGTGCCAGCACCCCCTCCGCCCCCCGGGGGACTGCCTACGAGCAGTACTTC. Translation gives CASTPSAPRGTAYEQYF. V and J are TRBV7-9 and TRBJ2-7, with a tentative D call TRBD2 (6 bases). This CDR3 is 17 amino acids long. The V end was cut by 7 bases, the J end by 2 bases, with 24 bases between. The germline gives CDR1 SEHNR, CDR2 FQNEAQ (reference sequence).

This clonotype was counted ten times or more. The chain joins TRBV11-2 to TRBJ1-2; D remains ambiguous. CDR3 length: 13 amino acids. The V end lost 5 bases, the J end lost 6 bases, and 13 bases lay between the germline ends. Looked up from germline, CDR1 is SGHAT and CDR2 is FQNNGV. The DNA of the CDR3 is TGTGCCAGCAGCACGCTCGGTTCAGATGGCTACACCTTC. It yields the protein CASSTLGSDGYTF. The full variable domain, rest sourced from reference TRBV11-2 and TRBJ1-2, is EAGVAQSPRYKIIEKRQSVAFWCNPISGHATLYWYQQILGQGPKLLIQFQNNGVVDDSQLPKDRFSAERLKGVDSTLKIQPAKLEDSAVYLCASSTLGSDGYTFGSGTRLTVV.

This clonotype was counted only a few times. J is TRBJ2-5 and V is TRBV27; 8 bases map to TRBD2. The CDR3 extends over 15 amino acids. Trimming removed 5 bases from V and 2 bases from J; junction bases left unmatched: 7. Germline values: CDR1 MNHEY, CDR2 SMNVEV (reference sequence). This chain's CDR3 is CASSPGGGPQETQYF. The CDR3 DNA is TGTGCCAGCAGTCCCGGCGGGGGGCCGCAAGAGACCCAGTACTTC.

This clonotype was recorded many times. V usage is TRBV6-5 and J usage is TRBJ2-3, with D tentatively TRBD2 (7 bases). V lost 0 bases and J 1 base, leaving 11 bases between the germline ends. CDR1 and CDR2 (germline): MNHEY, SVGAGI. The CDR3 covers 16 residues. The CDR3 loop is CASSYSTRGRTDTQYF. CDR3 DNA: TGTGCCAGCAGTTACTCGACGCGGGGGCGCACAGATACGCAGTATTTT.

This clonotype was counted at least ten times. The V call is TRBV12-3 or TRBV12-4, the J call TRBJ1-1, with 7 bases fitting TRBD1. The CDR3 is made up of 14 amino acids. V was pared by 1 base and J by 6 bases, with 5 bases of the junction left unmatched. The CDR3 region has the DNA TGTGCCAGCAGTTTAGATAGGGGGCTTGCTGAAGCTTTCTTT. It is translated as CASSLDRGLAEAFF.

The chain has TRBV20-1 and TRBJ2-7; the D is unclear. Germline V gene lookup returns CDR1 DFQATT and CDR2 SNEGSKA (reference sequence). V lost 0 bases and J 4 bases, leaving 10 bases between the germline ends. CDR3 size: 13 residues. DNA for the CDR3: TGCAGTGCTAGAGACATGAATGGGTACGAGCAGTACTTC. Its translation: CSARDMNGYEQYF.

The J gene is TRBJ2-3, the V gene TRBV10-3; D gene unclear. The CDR3 loop spans 15 amino acids. Germline V gene data show CDR1 as ENHRY and CDR2 as SYGVKD. Trimming left V 10 bases short and J 4 bases short, with 21 bases between. The CDR3 loop is CATSGVGPGPDTQYF. CDR3 DNA: TGTGCCACGTCAGGTGTAGGACCAGGCCCAGATACGCAGTATTTT.

The chain joins TRBV20-1 to TRBJ2-3, with 7 bases fitting TRBD2. Looked up from germline, CDR1 is DFQATT and CDR2 is SNEGSKA (reference sequence). V shed 1 base, J shed 6 bases, and the junction held 16 bases outside the gene matches. CDR3 size: 17 residues. The CDR3 nucleotides read TGCAGTGCTAGAGTGGAAGCGACTAGCCTGAGAACGGATACGCAGTATTTT. It is translated as CSARVEATSLRTDTQYF.

This clonotype was seen many times. This sequence joins TRBV12-3 or TRBV12-4 and TRBJ1-2, with 8 positions matching TRBD1. J was trimmed by 6 bases and V by 4 bases; bases with no gene match: 4. The CDR3 length is 13 residues. DNA for the CDR3: TGTGCCAGCAGTTCGGGCAGGGGGCATGGCTACACCTTC. It yields the protein CASSSGRGHGYTF.

The rearrangement joins TRBV5-6 to TRBJ1-2, with D tentatively TRBD1 (5 bases). This CDR3 comprises 13 residues. The germline gives CDR1 SGHDT, CDR2 YYEEEE. V gave up 1 base and J gave up 8 bases, with 12 bases separating them. The CDR3 coding sequence is TGTGCCAGCAGCTTGATGGGACGTCGAGGCTACACCTTC. Its protein product is CASSLMGRRGYTF.

This clonotype was detected ten times or more. The genes are TRBV7-9 and TRBJ1-1; D is undetermined. The CDR3 has 14 residues. Germline values: CDR1 SEHNR, CDR2 FQNEAQ (reference sequence). V lost 2 bases and J 5 bases, leaving 12 bases between the germline ends. The CDR3: CASSLPGGRTEAFF. CDR3 nucleotide sequence: TGTGCCAGCAGCTTACCGGGAGGAAGGACTGAAGCTTTCTTT.

In its sample, this clonotype was seen many times. V is TRBV25-1 and J is TRBJ2-7, with D perhaps TRBD2 (6 bases). Germline loops: CDR1 MGHDK, CDR2 SYGVNS. CDR3 length: 13 amino acids. V was cut by 5 bases and J by 2 bases, with 10 bases left in between. CDR3: CASSPSGAYEQYF. The CDR3 DNA is TGTGCCAGCAGTCCATCGGGGGCCTACGAGCAGTACTTC.

This clonotype was detected only a few times. The V and J genes are TRBV27 and TRBJ2-3; 7 nucleotides agree with TRBD1. Germline lookup yields CDR1 MNHEY and CDR2 SMNVEV (reference sequence). CDR3 length equals 13 residues. Unmatched junction bases numbered 7, after V lost 8 bases and J lost 5 bases. DNA of the CDR3: TGTGCCAGCCAGGGGGAGCCGCTAGATACGCAGTATTTT. Amino acids: CASQGEPLDTQYF.

This clonotype was found many times. J is TRBJ2-7 and V is TRBV12-3 or TRBV12-4, with a tentative D call TRBD1 (6 bases). With 5 bases removed from V and 6 bases from J, the gap between germline ends came to 11 bases. The CDR3 runs to 12 residues. CDR3 DNA: TGTGCCAGCAGTCCACAGGGAACCGAGCAGTACTTC. It encodes CASSPQGTEQYF.

In this sample, this clonotype turned up many times. The rearrangement uses TRBV29-1 and TRBJ2-2, with 8 bases matching TRBD1. The CDR3 has 13 amino acids. V lost 4 bases and J lost 4; bases outside the gene matches: 2. Germline V gives CDR1 SQVTM, CDR2 ANQGSEA. Here the CDR3 reads CSVVQGGTGELFF. Here the CDR3 DNA reads TGCAGCGTTGTACAGGGGGGCACCGGGGAGCTGTTTTTT.

The sample holds many counts of this clonotype. The chain carries TRBV12-3 or TRBV12-4 and TRBJ2-5; 12 nucleotides agree with TRBD2. The CDR3 length is 15 residues. Trimming at V came to 5 bases and at J to 4 bases, leaving 5 bases not matched to a gene. The CDR3 DNA reads TGTGCCAGCAGTCCACGACTAGCGGGAGCAGAGACCCAGTACTTC. Amino acids: CASSPRLAGAETQYF.

This clonotype was seen repeatedly, ten times or more. The chain uses TRBV4-3 and TRBJ1-6, with D unclear. The V gene lost 0 bases and the J gene lost 8 bases, with 14 bases spanning the gap. Germline CDR1 is LGHNA and CDR2 is YSLEER. The CDR3 runs to 16 residues. CDR3 nucleotides: TGCGCCAGCAGCCAAGATCGTCAAGAGGTCTATTCACCCCTCCACTTT. It encodes CASSQDRQEVYSPLHF.